In its sample, the clone carrying this TCR beta chain was seen once. Sequencing of TCR beta was performed on blood CD8+ and CD4+ T cells. It was healthy donors who served as the controls, matched for age and sex. An amount of RNA that ranged from roughly 0.5 to 1 ug was reverse transcribed with random hexamers. Amplification of TCR beta CDR3 was carried out by immunoSEQ multiplex PCR, which covered 54 Vbeta and 13 Jbeta segments. TCRdb reanalysed the immunoSEQ multiplex PCR reads using MiXCR and keeps one entry per CDR3 protein. The sample consists of about 60,000 distinct CDR3 sequences, 85% to 95% of them appearing once. This entry belongs to a study of CD8 T cells in Susac syndrome. Germline CDR1 MGHRA, CDR2 YSYEKL. CDR3 length: 14 amino acids. V shed 0 bases and J shed 8 bases, with 12 bases lying between them.

This chain links TRBV4-1 with TRBJ2-3; no definite D call. The TCR sequence derives from a human donor in good health. Sequenced input: CD8+ T cells from PBMCs. The CDR3 sequence is CASSQEPRHVTQYF. Written as DNA, the CDR3 is TGCGCCAGCAGCCAAGAACCCCGCCACGTTACGCAGTATTTT.